These 2 T cell receptor beta chains were all obtained from the same sample, sequenced in a study of T cell repertoires in cytomegalovirus infection. These TCRs are of unknown antigen specificity. TCRdb called the reads again in MiXCR, with one record for every CDR3 protein. The repertoire holds fewer than 65,000 distinct CDR3 sequences, with about a fifth as singletons. The sequencing used CD8+ T cells from cultured PBMCs, collected from culture after CMV antigen stimulation. Every receptor here comes from a human donor in good health (CMV status not recorded). Some clones in this sample may be carry-over from other donors' samples.

This clonotype was recorded a few times. The chain combines TRBV6-6 with TRBJ2-7; 8 nucleotides align to TRBD1. The length of the CDR3 is 16 residues. Per germline, CDR1 MNHNY and CDR2 SVGAGI (reference sequence). With V trimmed by 5 bases and J by 5 bases, 14 bases remained unmatched. CDR3 residues: CASSLMPGGPDDEQYF. DNA for the CDR3: TGTGCCAGCAGTCTGATGCCAGGGGGCCCAGACGACGAGCAGTACTTC.

The CDR3 here is CASSQGRGDEQYF. For the CDR3, the DNA is TGCGCCAGCAGCCAAGGAAGAGGGGACGAGCAGTACTTC. V and J are TRBV4-1 and TRBJ2-7, with D perhaps assigned TRBD1 or TRBD2 (5 bases each). CDR1 and CDR2 from the germline V gene are MGHRA and YSYEKL. With 1 base removed from V and 5 bases from J, the gap between germline ends came to 9 bases. CDR3 length: 13 amino acids.